This T cell receptor beta chain was obtained from a study of cytomegalovirus exposure and HLA in healthy donors. Study in general: Earlier findings included roughly 120 million unique TCR beta sequences obtained from about 180 million T cells. General study points: HLA restriction was apparent for most CMV-associated TCR beta chains in a later analysis. Reports described diagnosis of cytomegalovirus status by the classifier as highly specific and sensitive.

Per germline, CDR1 SGDLS and CDR2 YYNGEE. This CDR3 spans 14 amino acids. Between the trimmed V and J ends, which lost 2 bases and 2 bases, there was a span of 10 bases. PCR involved 60 Vbeta and 13 Jbeta primers. As processed by the authors: In a later analysis, roughly 11 million of 65 million to 80 million unique beta chains occurred in at least two donors. TCRdb keeps only in-frame clones here, not all; method: immunoSEQ multiplex PCR. The D gene and trimming were derived from the DNA, and the V and J assignments and clone size from that table. The top ten hold about 2% of the sample, which has 150,000 to 200,000 clones, roughly 68% seen once. On this clone: Its antigen remains unidentified.

The source material was PBMCs. The TCR originated in a woman aged 25 to 39 in good health and CMV-seronegative. The gene calls are TRBV9 and TRBJ2-5; TRBD2 might be the D (6 bases). The DNA of the CDR3 is TGTGCCAGCAGCGTGCACCGGGGGCAAGAGACCCAGTACTTC. Protein sequence: CASSVHRGQETQYF. The full variable domain, rest sourced from reference TRBV9 and TRBJ2-5, is DSGVTQTPKHLITATGQRVTLRCSPRSGDLSVYWYQQSLDQGLQFLIQYYNGEERAKGNILERFSAQQFPDLHSELNLSSLELGDSALYFCASSVHRGQETQYFGPGTRLLVL.